This TCR beta chain was captured in a study of cytomegalovirus exposure and HLA in healthy donors. On the study more broadly: Early on, a data release was issued that held some 85 million unique TCRs from HLA-typed donors. Study-level results: The majority of CMV-associated TCR beta chains were reported as apparently HLA-restricted in a later analysis.

Remarks on this clone: Its antigen is unknown.

Primers: 60 Vbeta forward and 13 Jbeta reverse. Clones were sequenced by immunoSEQ multiplex PCR, and TCRdb holds only the in-frame ones, with some missing. The repertoire holds 90,000 or so clones, with roughly 82% as singletons. Germline V gene data show CDR1 as SGHDT and CDR2 as YYEEEE. The CDR3 spans 14 residues. Trimming removed 0 bases from V and 11 bases from J; junction bases left unmatched: 7. Sample: PBMCs. The chain employs TRBV5-6 and TRBJ2-7; 11 bases fit TRBD1. The receptor was derived from a man aged 30-40 years in good health and CMV-seropositive. In nucleotides, the CDR3 is TGTGCCAGCAGCTTGGGGACAGGGGGCTTCATGGAGTACTTC. This translates into CASSLGTGGFMEYF. Complete variable domain (other parts from reference TRBV5-6 and TRBJ2-7): DAGVTQSPTHLIKTRGQQVTLRCSPKSGHDTVSWYQQALGQGPQFIFQYYEEEERQRGNFPDRFSGHQFPNYSSELNVNALLLGDSALYLCASSLGTGGFMEYFGPGTRLTVT.